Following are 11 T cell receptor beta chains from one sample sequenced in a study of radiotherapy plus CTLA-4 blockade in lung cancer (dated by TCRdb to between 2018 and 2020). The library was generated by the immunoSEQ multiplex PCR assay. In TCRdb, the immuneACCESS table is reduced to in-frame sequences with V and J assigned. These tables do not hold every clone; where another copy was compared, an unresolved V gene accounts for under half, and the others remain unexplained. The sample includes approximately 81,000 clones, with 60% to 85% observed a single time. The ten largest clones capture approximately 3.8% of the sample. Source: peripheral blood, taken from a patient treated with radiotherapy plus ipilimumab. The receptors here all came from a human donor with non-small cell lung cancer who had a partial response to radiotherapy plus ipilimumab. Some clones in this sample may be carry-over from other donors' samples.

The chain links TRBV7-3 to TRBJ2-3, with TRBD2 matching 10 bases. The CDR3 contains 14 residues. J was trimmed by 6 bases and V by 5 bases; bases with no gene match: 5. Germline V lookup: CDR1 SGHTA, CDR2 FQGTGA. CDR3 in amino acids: CASSPGTSVDTQYF. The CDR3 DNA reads TGTGCCAGCAGCCCGGGGACTAGCGTGGATACGCAGTATTTT.

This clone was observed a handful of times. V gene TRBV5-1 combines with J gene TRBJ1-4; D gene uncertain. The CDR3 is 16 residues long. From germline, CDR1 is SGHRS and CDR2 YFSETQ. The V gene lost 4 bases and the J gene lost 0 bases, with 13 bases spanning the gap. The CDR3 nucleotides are TGCGCCAGCAGCCCCGGTTCGAGGGCAACTAATGAAAAACTGTTTTTT. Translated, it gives CASSPGSRATNEKLFF.

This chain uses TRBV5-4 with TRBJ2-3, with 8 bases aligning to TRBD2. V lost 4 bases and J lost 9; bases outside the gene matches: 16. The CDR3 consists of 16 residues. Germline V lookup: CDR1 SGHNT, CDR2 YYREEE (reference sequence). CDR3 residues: CASSDVAGTGSVTQYF. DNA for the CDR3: TGTGCCAGCAGCGACGTAGCGGGGACCGGGTCGGTAACGCAGTATTTT.

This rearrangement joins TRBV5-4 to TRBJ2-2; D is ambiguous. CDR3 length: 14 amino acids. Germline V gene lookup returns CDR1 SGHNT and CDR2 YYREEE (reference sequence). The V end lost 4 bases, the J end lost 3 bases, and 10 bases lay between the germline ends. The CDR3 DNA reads TGTGCCAGCAGCCCTTATTCCGACACCGGGGAGCTGTTTTTT. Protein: CASSPYSDTGELFF.

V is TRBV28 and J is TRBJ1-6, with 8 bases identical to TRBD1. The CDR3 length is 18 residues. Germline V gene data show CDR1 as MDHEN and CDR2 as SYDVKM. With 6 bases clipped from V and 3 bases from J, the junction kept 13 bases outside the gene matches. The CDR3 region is CASSPLPQGANYNSPLHF. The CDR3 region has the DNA TGTGCCAGCAGCCCCCTCCCCCAGGGGGCAAACTATAATTCACCCCTCCACTTT. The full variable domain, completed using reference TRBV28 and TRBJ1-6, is DVKVTQSSRYLVKRTGEKVFLECVQDMDHENMFWYRQDPGLGLRLIYFSYDVKMKEKGDIPEGYSVSREKKERFSLILESASTNQTSMYLCASSPLPQGANYNSPLHFGNGTRLTVT.

CDR3 in amino acids: CASSLGVGGGQPQHF. DNA for the CDR3: TGTGCCAGCAGCTTAGGTGTGGGGGGAGGGCAGCCCCAGCATTTT. The chain employs TRBV7-2 and TRBJ1-5, with D possibly TRBD1 on 5 matching bases. The CDR3 runs to 15 residues. Looked up from germline, CDR1 is SGHTA and CDR2 is FQGNSA. Trimming removed 1 base from V and 7 bases from J, with 14 bases in between.

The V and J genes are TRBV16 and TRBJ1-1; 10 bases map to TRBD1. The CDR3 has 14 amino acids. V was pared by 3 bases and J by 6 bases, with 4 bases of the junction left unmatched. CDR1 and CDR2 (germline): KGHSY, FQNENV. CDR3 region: CASSHGTGVPEAFF. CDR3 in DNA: TGTGCCAGCAGCCATGGGACAGGGGTTCCTGAAGCTTTCTTT.

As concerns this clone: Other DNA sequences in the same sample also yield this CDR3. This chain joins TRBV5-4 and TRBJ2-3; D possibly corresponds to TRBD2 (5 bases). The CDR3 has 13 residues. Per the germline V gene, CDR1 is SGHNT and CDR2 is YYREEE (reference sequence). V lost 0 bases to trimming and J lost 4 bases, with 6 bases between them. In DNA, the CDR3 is TGTGCCAGCAGCTTGGCCGGGGCAGATACGCAGTATTTT. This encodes CASSLAGADTQYF.

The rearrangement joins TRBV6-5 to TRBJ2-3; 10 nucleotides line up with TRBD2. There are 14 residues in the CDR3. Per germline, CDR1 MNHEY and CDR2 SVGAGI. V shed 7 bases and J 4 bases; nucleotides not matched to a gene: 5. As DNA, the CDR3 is TGTGCCAGCACGGGGAGCGGGGGGGCAGATACGCAGTATTTT. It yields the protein CASTGSGGADTQYF.

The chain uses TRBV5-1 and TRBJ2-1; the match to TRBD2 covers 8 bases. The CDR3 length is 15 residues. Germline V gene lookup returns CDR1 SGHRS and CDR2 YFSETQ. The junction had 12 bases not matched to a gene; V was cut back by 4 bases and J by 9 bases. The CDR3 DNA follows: TGCGCCAGCAGCCCGGGACTAGTCTTTACGAGTGAGCAGTTCTTC. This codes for CASSPGLVFTSEQFF.

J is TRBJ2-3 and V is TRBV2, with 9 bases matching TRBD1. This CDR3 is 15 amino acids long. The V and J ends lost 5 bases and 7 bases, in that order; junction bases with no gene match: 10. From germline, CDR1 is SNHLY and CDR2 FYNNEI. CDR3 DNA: TGTGCCAGCAGTCGAGGGGCGGGACAGGGATATACGCAGTATTTT. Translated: CASSRGAGQGYTQYF.